The 12 T cell receptor beta chains given below trace back to one sample, sequenced in a study of blood T cell repertoires in COVID-19. TCRdb keeps only in-frame clones here, not all; method: immunoSEQ multiplex PCR. The sample has 35,000 to 40,000 clones; 70% to 85% are singletons. The material sequenced was peripheral blood. The receptors originated from a human donor with acute or convalescent COVID-19. The donor label of this sample is uncertain.

The genes are TRBV29-1 and TRBJ2-7; 7 bases are shared with TRBD2. Germline values: CDR1 SQVTM, CDR2 ANQGSEA. V was pared by 3 bases and J by 4 bases, with 0 bases of the junction left unmatched. The CDR3 totals 11 residues. CDR3 in DNA: TGCAGCGTTGAGGGGGGGTACGAGCAGTACTTC. Translated: CSVEGGYEQYF.

This clone showed up just once. The genes are TRBV9 and TRBJ2-5, with a tentative D call TRBD1 (5 bases). The germline gives CDR1 SGDLS, CDR2 YYNGEE. The V end lost 3 bases, the J end lost 7 bases, and 13 bases lay between the germline ends. The CDR3 consists of 13 residues. Here the CDR3 reads CASSADSTGTQYF. The CDR3 nucleotides read TGTGCCAGCAGCGCAGACAGCACAGGGACCCAGTACTTC.

V and J are TRBV5-6 and TRBJ2-2; 8 bases fit TRBD2. Germline CDR1 and CDR2: SGHDT and YYEEEE. CDR3 length: 15 residues. With V trimmed by 3 bases and J by 6 bases, 7 bases remained unmatched. In nucleotides, the CDR3 is TGTGCCAGCAGCTCGCCGGGGGGGCCGCCCGGGGAGCTGTTTTTT. This codes for CASSSPGGPPGELFF. Full variable domain (missing parts from reference TRBV5-6 and TRBJ2-2): DAGVTQSPTHLIKTRGQQVTLRCSPKSGHDTVSWYQQALGQGPQFIFQYYEEEERQRGNFPDRFSGHQFPNYSSELNVNALLLGDSALYLCASSSPGGPPGELFFGEGSRLTVL.

CDR3 loop: CASTPWGLASGELFF. For the CDR3, the DNA is TGTGCCAGCACCCCCTGGGGACTAGCGTCCGGGGAGCTGTTTTTT. The chain is built from TRBV6-5 and TRBJ2-2, with 10 bases matching TRBD2. Germline loops: CDR1 MNHEY, CDR2 SVGAGI. The CDR3 totals 15 residues. With 7 bases clipped from V and 6 bases from J, the junction kept 8 bases outside the gene matches.

The chain joins TRBV27 to TRBJ1-2, with a possible D match to TRBD1 (6 bases). The CDR3 sequence is 16 residues long. The germline V gene encodes CDR1 MNHEY and CDR2 SMNVEV (reference sequence). V was trimmed by 5 bases and J by 5 bases, leaving 21 bases between them. CDR3 coding DNA: TGTGCCAGCAGTGATAATAGCGGGGGGGGCTGGTATGGCTACACCTTC. This gives the protein CASSDNSGGGWYGYTF.

This clone was counted a few times. The rearrangement links TRBV7-8 to TRBJ1-5, with D unresolved. The length of the CDR3 is 14 residues. The ends were cut back, 0 bases at V and 3 bases at J, with 6 bases in the middle. Germline CDR1 SGHVS, CDR2 FQNEAQ. The CDR3 bases are TGTGCCAGCAGCTTAGCTGAGGCCAATCAGCCCCAGCATTTT. Its protein product is CASSLAEANQPQHF.

V and J are TRBV7-8 and TRBJ1-1, with D unresolved. Looked up from germline, CDR1 is SGHVS and CDR2 is FQNEAQ. The CDR3 is 17 amino acids. V was shortened by 4 bases and J by 0 bases, with 18 bases between the two germline ends. The CDR3 sequence is CASSSQPLNTLNTEAFF. CDR3 nucleotide sequence: TGTGCCAGCAGCTCCCAACCCCTAAATACCTTGAACACTGAAGCTTTCTTT.

V and J are TRBV5-8 and TRBJ2-2, with 11 nucleotides matching TRBD1. CDR1 and CDR2 from the germline V gene are SGHTS and YDEGEE. The length of the CDR3 is 14 residues. V gave up 6 bases and J gave up 8 bases; unmatched junction bases: 6. As DNA, the CDR3 is TGTGCCAGCAACGCCGGACAGGGGGCTGGGGAGCTGTTTTTT. It encodes CASNAGQGAGELFF.

The chain's CDR3 is CASSQERYEQYF. CDR3 DNA sequence: TGTGCCAGCAGCCAAGAGCGGTACGAGCAGTACTTC. The chain links TRBV3-1 (or the pseudogene TRBV3-2) to TRBJ2-7; no reliable D call. Trimming removed 0 bases at V and 4 bases at J, with 4 bases between. This CDR3 is built from 12 residues. In germline, CDR1 is LGHDT, CDR2 YNNKEL (reference sequence).

CDR3 sequence reads: CASSLLNRAQNEKLFF. The CDR3 nucleotides read TGTGCCAGCAGCCTACTGAACAGGGCCCAAAATGAAAAACTGTTTTTT. The rearrangement links TRBV5-6 to TRBJ1-4; possible D gene TRBD1, 6 bases. The CDR3 is 16 residues long. The germline gives CDR1 SGHDT, CDR2 YYEEEE. V gave up 4 bases and J gave up 5 bases, with 18 bases separating them.

The V call is TRBV18, the J call TRBJ2-3; 9 bases line up with TRBD2. The CDR3 sequence is 17 residues long. V lost 3 bases to trimming and J lost 3 bases; unmatched junction nucleotides: 10. From germline, CDR1 is KGHSH and CDR2 LQKENI. CDR3 residues: CASSPLLLAGFTDTQYF. CDR3 sequence (DNA): TGTGCCAGCTCACCGCTACTTCTAGCGGGATTTACAGATACGCAGTATTTT.

The chain carries TRBV19 and TRBJ2-7, with D perhaps matching TRBD1 (5 bases). Deletions cut 2 bases from V and 4 bases from J, with 9 bases between. This CDR3 is 13 amino acids long. Germline lookup yields CDR1 LNHDA and CDR2 SQIVND (reference sequence). The CDR3 protein is CASSIPGRYEQYF. Written as DNA, the CDR3 is TGTGCCAGTAGTATACCAGGGCGGTACGAGCAGTACTTC.